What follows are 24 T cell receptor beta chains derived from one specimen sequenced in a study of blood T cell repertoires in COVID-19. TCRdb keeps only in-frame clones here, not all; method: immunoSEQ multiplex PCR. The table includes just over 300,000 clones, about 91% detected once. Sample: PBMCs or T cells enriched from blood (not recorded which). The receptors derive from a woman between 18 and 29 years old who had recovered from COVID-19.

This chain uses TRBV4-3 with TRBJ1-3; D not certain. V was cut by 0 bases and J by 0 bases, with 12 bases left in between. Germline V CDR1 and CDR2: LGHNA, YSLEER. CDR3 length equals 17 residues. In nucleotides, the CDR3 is TGCGCCAGCAGCCAAGACGGCAGCGGTAACTCTGGAAACACCATATATTTT. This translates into CASSQDGSGNSGNTIYF.

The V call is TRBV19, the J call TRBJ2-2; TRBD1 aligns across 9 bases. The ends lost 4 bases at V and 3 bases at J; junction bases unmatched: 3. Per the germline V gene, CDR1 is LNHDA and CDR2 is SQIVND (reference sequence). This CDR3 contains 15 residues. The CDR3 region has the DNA TGTGCCAGTAGTACAGGACAGGGGTACACCGGGGAGCTGTTTTTT. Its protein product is CASSTGQGYTGELFF. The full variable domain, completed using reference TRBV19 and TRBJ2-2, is DGGITQSPKYLFRKEGQNVTLSCEQNLNHDAMYWYRQDPGQGLRLIYYSQIVNDFQKGDIAEGYSVSREKKESFPLTVTSAQKNPTAFYLCASSTGQGYTGELFFGEGSRLTVL.

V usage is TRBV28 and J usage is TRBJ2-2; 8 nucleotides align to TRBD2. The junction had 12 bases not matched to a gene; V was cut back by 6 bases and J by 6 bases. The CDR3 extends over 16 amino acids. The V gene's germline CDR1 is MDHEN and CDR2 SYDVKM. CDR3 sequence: CASSPFIEREPGELFF. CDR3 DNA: TGTGCCAGCAGCCCGTTTATCGAGCGGGAGCCCGGGGAGCTGTTTTTT.

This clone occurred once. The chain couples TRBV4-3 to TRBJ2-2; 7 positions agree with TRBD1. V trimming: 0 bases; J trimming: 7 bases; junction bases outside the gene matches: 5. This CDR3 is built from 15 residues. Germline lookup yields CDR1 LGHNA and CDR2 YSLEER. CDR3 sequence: CASSQEGTAYGELFF. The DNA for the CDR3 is TGCGCCAGCAGCCAAGAGGGGACAGCTTACGGGGAGCTGTTTTTT.

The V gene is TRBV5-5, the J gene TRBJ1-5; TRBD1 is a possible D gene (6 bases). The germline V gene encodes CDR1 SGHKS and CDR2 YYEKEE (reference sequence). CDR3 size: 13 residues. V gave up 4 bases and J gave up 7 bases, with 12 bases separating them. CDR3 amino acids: CASSPTGGQPQHF. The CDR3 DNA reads TGTGCCAGCAGCCCGACGGGGGGCCAGCCCCAGCATTTT.

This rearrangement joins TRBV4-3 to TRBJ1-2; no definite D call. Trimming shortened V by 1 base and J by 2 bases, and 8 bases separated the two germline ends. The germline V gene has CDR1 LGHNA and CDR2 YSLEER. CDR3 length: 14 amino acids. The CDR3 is CASSQVEGNYGYTF. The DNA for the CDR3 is TGCGCCAGCAGCCAAGTAGAGGGAAACTATGGCTACACCTTC.

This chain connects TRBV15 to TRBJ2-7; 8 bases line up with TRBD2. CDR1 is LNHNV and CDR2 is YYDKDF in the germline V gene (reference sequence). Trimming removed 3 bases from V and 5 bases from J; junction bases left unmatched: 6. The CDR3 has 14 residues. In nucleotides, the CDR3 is TGTGCCACCAGCAGGGGACTAGGAGGCGACGAGCAGTACTTC. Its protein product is CATSRGLGGDEQYF.

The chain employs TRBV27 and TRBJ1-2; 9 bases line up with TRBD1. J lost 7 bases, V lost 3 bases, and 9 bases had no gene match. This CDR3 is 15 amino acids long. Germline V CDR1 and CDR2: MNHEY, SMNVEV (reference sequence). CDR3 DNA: TGTGCCAGCAGTTTCTACGGGACAGGGTTAGCTGGCTACACCTTC. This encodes CASSFYGTGLAGYTF.

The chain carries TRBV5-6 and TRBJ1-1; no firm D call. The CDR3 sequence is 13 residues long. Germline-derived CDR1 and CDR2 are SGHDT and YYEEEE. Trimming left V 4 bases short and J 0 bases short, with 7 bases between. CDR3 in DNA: TGTGCCAGCAGCCAGGACTTGAACACTGAAGCTTTCTTT. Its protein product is CASSQDLNTEAFF.

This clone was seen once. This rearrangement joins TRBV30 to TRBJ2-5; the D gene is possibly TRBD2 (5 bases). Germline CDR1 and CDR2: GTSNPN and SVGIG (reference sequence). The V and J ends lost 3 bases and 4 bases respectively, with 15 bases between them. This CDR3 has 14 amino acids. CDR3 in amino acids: CAWSPGPSRETQYF. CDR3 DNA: TGTGCCTGGAGCCCAGGTCCTAGCCGAGAGACCCAGTACTTC. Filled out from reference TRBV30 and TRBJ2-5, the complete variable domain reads SQTIHQWPATLVQPVGSPLSLECTVEGTSNPNLYWYRQAAGRGLQLLFYSVGIGQISSEVPQNLSASRPQDRQFILSSKKLLLSDSGFYLCAWSPGPSRETQYFGPGTRLLVL.

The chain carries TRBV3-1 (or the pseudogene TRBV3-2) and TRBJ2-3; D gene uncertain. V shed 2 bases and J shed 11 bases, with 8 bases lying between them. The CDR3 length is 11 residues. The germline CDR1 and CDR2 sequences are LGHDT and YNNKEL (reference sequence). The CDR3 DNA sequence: TGTGCCAGCAGCCAAAGAAGACTGCAGTATTTT. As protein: CASSQRRLQYF.

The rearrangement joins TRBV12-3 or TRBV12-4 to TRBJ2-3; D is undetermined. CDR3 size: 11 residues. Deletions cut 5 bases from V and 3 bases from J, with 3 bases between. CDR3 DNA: TGTGCCAGCAGTCGGACAGATACGCAGTATTTT. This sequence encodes CASSRTDTQYF.

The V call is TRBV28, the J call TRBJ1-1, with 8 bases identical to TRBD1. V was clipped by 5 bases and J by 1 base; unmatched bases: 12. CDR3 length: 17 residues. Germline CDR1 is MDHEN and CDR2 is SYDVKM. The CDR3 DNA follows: TGTGCCAGCAGTGCCAATCAAGGGACAGGACAGAACACTGAAGCTTTCTTT. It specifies CASSANQGTGQNTEAFF.

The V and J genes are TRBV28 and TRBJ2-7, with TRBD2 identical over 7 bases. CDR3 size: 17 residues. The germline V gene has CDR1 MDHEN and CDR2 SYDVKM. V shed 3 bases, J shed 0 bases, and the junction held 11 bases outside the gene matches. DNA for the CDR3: TGTGCCAGCAGTTTGGCCCTTTGGGGGGGTAGCTCCTACGAGCAGTACTTC. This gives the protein CASSLALWGGSSYEQYF.

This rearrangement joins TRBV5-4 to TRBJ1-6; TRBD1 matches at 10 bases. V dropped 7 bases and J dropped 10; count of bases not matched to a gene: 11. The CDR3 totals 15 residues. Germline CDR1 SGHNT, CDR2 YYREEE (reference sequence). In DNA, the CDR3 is TGTGCCAGCCAAAGGGACAGGGGTGAAGAGTCACCCCTCCACTTT. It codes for CASQRDRGEESPLHF. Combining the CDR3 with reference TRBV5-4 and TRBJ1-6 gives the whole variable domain ETGVTQSPTHLIKTRGQQVTLRCSSQSGHNTVSWYQQALGQGPQFIFQYYREEENGRGNFPPRFSGLQFPNYSSELNVNALELDDSALYLCASQRDRGEESPLHFGNGTRLTVT.

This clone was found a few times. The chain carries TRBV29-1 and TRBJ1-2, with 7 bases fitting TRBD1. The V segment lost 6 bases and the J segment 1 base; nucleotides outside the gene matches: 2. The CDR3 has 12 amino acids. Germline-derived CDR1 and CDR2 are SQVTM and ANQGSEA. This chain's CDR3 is CSVRDSNYGYTF. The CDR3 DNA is TGCAGCGTCCGGGACAGTAACTATGGCTACACCTTC. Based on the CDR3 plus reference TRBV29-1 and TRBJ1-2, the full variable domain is SAVISQKPSRDICQRGTSLTIQCQVDSQVTMMFWYRQQPGQSLTLIATANQGSEATYESGFVIDKFPISRPNLTFSTLTVSNMSPEDSSIYLCSVRDSNYGYTFGSGTRLTVV.

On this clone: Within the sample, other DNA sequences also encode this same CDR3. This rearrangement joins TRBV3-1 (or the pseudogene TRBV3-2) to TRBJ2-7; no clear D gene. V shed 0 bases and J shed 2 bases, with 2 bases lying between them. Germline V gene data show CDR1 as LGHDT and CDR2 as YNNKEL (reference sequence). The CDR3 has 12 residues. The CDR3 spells CASSQDTYEQYF. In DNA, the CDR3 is TGTGCCAGCAGCCAAGACACCTACGAGCAGTACTTC.

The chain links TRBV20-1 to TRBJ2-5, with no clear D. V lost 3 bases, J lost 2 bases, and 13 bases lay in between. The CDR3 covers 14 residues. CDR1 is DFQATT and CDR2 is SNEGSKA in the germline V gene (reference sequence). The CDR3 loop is CSASSLDEQETQYF. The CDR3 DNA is TGCAGTGCTAGTAGCCTAGATGAACAAGAGACCCAGTACTTC.

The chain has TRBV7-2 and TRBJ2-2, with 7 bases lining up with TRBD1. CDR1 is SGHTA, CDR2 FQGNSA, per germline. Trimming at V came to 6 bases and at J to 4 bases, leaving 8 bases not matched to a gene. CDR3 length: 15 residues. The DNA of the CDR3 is TGTGCCAGCAGTCGAACAGGGGCAGGCACCGGGGAGCTGTTTTTT. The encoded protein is CASSRTGAGTGELFF.

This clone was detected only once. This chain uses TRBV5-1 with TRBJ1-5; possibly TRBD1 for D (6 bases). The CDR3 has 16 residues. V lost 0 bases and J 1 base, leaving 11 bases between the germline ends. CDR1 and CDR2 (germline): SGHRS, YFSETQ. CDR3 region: CASSLEAGVSNQPQHF. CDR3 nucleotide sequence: TGCGCCAGCAGCTTGGAGGCAGGGGTAAGCAATCAGCCCCAGCATTTT.

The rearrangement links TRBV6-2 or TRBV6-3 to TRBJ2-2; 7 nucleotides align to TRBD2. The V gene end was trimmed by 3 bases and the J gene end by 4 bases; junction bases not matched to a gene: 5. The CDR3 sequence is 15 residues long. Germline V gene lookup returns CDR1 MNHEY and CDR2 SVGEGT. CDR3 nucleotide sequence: TGTGCCAGCAGTTATCTGGCTAGCGGCACCGGGGAGCTGTTTTTT. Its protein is CASSYLASGTGELFF.

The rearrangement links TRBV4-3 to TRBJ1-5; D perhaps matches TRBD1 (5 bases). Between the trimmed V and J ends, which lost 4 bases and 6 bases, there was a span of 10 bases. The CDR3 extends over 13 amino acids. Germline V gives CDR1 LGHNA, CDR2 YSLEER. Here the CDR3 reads CASSLGGGQPQHF. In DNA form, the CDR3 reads TGCGCCAGCAGCCTCGGGGGTGGTCAGCCCCAGCATTTT.

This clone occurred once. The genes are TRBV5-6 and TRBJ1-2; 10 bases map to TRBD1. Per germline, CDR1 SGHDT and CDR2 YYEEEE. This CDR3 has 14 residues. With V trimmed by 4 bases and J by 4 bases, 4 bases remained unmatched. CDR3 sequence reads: CASSEDRGSYGYTF. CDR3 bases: TGTGCCAGCAGCGAGGACAGGGGGAGCTATGGCTACACCTTC.

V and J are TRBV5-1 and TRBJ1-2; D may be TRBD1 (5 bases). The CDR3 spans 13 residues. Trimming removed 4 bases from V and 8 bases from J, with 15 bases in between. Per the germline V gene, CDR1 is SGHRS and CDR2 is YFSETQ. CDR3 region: CASSHPGGKGYTF. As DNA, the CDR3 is TGCGCCAGCAGCCACCCCGGGGGGAAAGGCTACACCTTC.